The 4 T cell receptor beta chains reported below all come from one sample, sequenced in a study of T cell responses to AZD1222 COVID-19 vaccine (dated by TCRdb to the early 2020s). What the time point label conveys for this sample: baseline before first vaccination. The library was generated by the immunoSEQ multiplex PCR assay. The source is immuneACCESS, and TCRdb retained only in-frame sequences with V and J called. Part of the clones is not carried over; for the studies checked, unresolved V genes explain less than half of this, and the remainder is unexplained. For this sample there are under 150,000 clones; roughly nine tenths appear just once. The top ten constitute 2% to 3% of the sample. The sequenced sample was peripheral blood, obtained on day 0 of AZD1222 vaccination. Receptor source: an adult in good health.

The CDR3 loop is CASSQDPLAGFSGANVLTF. The CDR3 bases are TGCGCCAGCAGCCAAGATCCCCTAGCGGGTTTCTCTGGGGCCAACGTCCTGACTTTC. The V and J genes are TRBV4-1 and TRBJ2-6, with 8 bases aligning to TRBD2. In germline, CDR1 is MGHRA, CDR2 YSYEKL. This CDR3 has 19 amino acids. After removal of 0 bases from V and 0 bases from J, the junction contained 7 bases not matched to a gene.

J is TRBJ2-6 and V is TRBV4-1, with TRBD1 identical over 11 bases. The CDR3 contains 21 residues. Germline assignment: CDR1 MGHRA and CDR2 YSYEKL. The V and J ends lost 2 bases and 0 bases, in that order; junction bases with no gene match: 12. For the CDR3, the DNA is TGCGCCAGCAGCCAACATCCCTTCCGGACAGGGGGCGGCTCTGGGGCCAACGTCCTGACTTTC. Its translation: CASSQHPFRTGGGSGANVLTF.

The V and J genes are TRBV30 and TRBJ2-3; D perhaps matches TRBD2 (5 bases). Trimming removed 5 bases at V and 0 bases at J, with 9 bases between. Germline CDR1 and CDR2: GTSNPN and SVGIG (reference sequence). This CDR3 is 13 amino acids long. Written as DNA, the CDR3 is TGTGCCTGGTCTTGGACTAGCACAGATACGCAGTATTTT. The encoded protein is CAWSWTSTDTQYF. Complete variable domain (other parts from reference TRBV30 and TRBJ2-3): SQTIHQWPATLVQPVGSPLSLECTVEGTSNPNLYWYRQAAGRGLQLLFYSVGIGQISSEVPQNLSASRPQDRQFILSSKKLLLSDSGFYLCAWSWTSTDTQYFGPGTRLTVL.

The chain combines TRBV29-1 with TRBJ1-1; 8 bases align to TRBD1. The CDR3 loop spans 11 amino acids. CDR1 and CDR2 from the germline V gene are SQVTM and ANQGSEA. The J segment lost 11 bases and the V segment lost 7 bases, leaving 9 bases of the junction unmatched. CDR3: CSAVQGAAAFF. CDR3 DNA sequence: TGCAGCGCTGTCCAGGGGGCAGCGGCTTTCTTT. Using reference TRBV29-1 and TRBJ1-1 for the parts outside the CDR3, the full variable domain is SAVISQKPSRDICQRGTSLTIQCQVDSQVTMMFWYRQQPGQSLTLIATANQGSEATYESGFVIDKFPISRPNLTFSTLTVSNMSPEDSSIYLCSAVQGAAAFFGQGTRLTVV.